This entry features one T cell receptor (beta chain) sequence. This record belongs to a study of blood T cell repertoires in COVID-19. Study-level background: From T cells, B-cell-depleted T cells, or PBMCs came the material, which was cDNA or gDNA.

Here immunoSEQ multiplex PCR was the method, and the copy in TCRdb shows in-frame clones only, minus some. The data hold around 130,000 clones, with 70% to 80% observed a single time. This CDR3 region has 15 residues. Germline CDR1 and CDR2: SGHVS and FQNEAQ. With 1 base clipped from V and 4 bases from J, the junction kept 3 bases outside the gene matches. The sequencing sample was made of peripheral blood. V usage is TRBV7-8 and J usage is TRBJ1-2; the match to TRBD1 covers 10 bases. The sequence was collected from a human donor in a cohort sampled during active COVID-19. The CDR3 protein is CASSLGTGGAYGYTF. The CDR3 DNA reads TGTGCCAGCAGCTTAGGGACAGGGGGTGCCTATGGCTACACCTTC.